This entry lists 15 T cell receptor beta chains sequenced from one sample in a study of siplizumab effects on memory and regulatory T cells. This table comes from immunoSEQ multiplex PCR, and its TCRdb copy is limited to in-frame clones, with some not included. The sample lists roughly 100,000 clones, over 90% occurring once. Material for sequencing was Tregs sorted from blood. These receptors were taken from a human donor in good health.

V is TRBV19 and J is TRBJ2-1; D is perhaps TRBD1 (5 bases). The length of the CDR3 is 15 residues. Deletions cut 10 bases from V and 0 bases from J, with 16 bases between. CDR1 LNHDA and CDR2 SQIVND come from the germline V gene (reference sequence). This chain's CDR3 is CAIGPGKSSYNEQFF. The CDR3, as DNA: TGTGCCATCGGGCCAGGGAAAAGCTCCTACAATGAGCAGTTCTTC.

J is TRBJ1-4 and V is TRBV7-2; 9 positions match TRBD1. V trimming: 2 bases; J trimming: 8 bases; junction bases outside the gene matches: 6. Germline CDR1 SGHTA, CDR2 FQGNSA. This CDR3 has 15 amino acids. CDR3 loop: CASSLLGTGREKLFF. The CDR3 DNA reads TGTGCCAGCAGCTTATTAGGGACAGGGCGGGAAAAACTGTTTTTT.

The rearrangement joins TRBV7-3 to TRBJ2-1; 14 nucleotides agree with TRBD2. The CDR3 is made up of 18 amino acids. Germline CDR1 reads SGHTA; CDR2 reads FQGTGA. V gave up 0 bases and J gave up 4 bases; unmatched junction bases: 5. The CDR3 region has the DNA TGTGCCAGCAGCTTAACGGGGACTAGCGGGAGTCCGTACAATGAGCAGTTCTTC. Translating gives CASSLTGTSGSPYNEQFF.

The CDR3 reads CASSSRDRVEDTEAFF. CDR3 bases: TGTGCCAGCAGCTCTCGGGACAGGGTTGAAGACACTGAAGCTTTCTTT. The chain combines TRBV7-9 with TRBJ1-1; 9 nucleotides match TRBD1. The CDR3 sequence is 16 residues long. Germline values: CDR1 SEHNR, CDR2 FQNEAQ (reference sequence). The V segment lost 4 bases and the J segment 3 bases; nucleotides outside the gene matches: 9.

The chain employs TRBV29-1 and TRBJ1-2; no clear D. The V and J ends lost 4 bases and 4 bases respectively, with 13 bases between them. CDR1 SQVTM and CDR2 ANQGSEA come from the germline V gene. The CDR3 totals 13 residues. CDR3 nucleotide sequence: TGCAGCGTTGGGCACCCTCGGGCCTATGGCTACACCTTC. Its translation: CSVGHPRAYGYTF.

Notes on this clone: At one of its ends the junction is not consistent with the germline gene, which may arise from a read error. This chain links TRBV7-7 with TRBJ2-2; D remains unclear. The germline V gene has CDR1 SSHAT and CDR2 FNYEAQ (reference sequence). CDR3 length: 12 residues. The CDR3 protein is CASSSPAGELFF. CDR3 DNA sequence: TGTGCTAGCAGCTCGCCGGCCGGGGAGCTGTTTTTT.

This clone was detected only once. This chain connects TRBV9 to TRBJ2-1; 12 nucleotides agree with TRBD2. The germline V gene has CDR1 SGDLS and CDR2 YYNGEE. V gave up 0 bases and J gave up 9 bases; unmatched junction bases: 7. The CDR3 is 16 amino acids. The CDR3 DNA sequence: TGTGCCAGCAGCGTAGAGCTAGCGGGGGGGCGCAGTGAGCAGTTCTTC. It encodes CASSVELAGGRSEQFF.

This chain uses TRBV2 with TRBJ1-4; D is perhaps TRBD1 (6 bases). V was clipped by 3 bases and J by 8 bases, with 13 bases between them. The CDR3 consists of 14 residues. The germline V gene has CDR1 SNHLY and CDR2 FYNNEI. The DNA of the CDR3 is TGTGCCAGCAGTGACGGGGGGCGAAGGGAAAAACTGTTTTTT. Translation: CASSDGGRREKLFF.

CDR3 loop: CASSPPWLAGLLSSYNEQFF. The DNA for the CDR3 is TGTGCCAGCTCACCTCCTTGGCTAGCGGGCCTCCTGAGCTCCTACAATGAGCAGTTCTTC. The chain has TRBV18 and TRBJ2-1, with TRBD2 identical over 8 bases. J was trimmed by 0 bases and V by 3 bases; bases with no gene match: 16. The CDR3 extends over 20 amino acids. Germline V gene lookup returns CDR1 KGHSH and CDR2 LQKENI.

CDR3 residues: CASIRLAEDNEQFF. The CDR3 nucleotides are TGTGCCAGCATCAGGCTAGCGGAAGACAATGAGCAGTTCTTC. The chain combines TRBV2 with TRBJ2-1; 7 nucleotides match TRBD2. Germline V CDR1 and CDR2: SNHLY, FYNNEI. The trim removed 7 bases at V and 5 bases at J, leaving 8 bases unmatched. The CDR3 is 14 residues long.

This chain joins TRBV5-4 and TRBJ1-4; a weak D match, TRBD1 (6 bases). CDR1 SGHNT and CDR2 YYREEE come from the germline V gene (reference sequence). The CDR3 consists of 15 residues. Deletions cut 0 bases from V and 3 bases from J, with 9 bases between. CDR3 bases: TGTGCCAGCAGCTTGGGGGGGGCCTCTAATGAAAAACTGTTTTTT. It codes for CASSLGGASNEKLFF.

The CDR3: CASSHENDNEQFF. CDR3 DNA sequence: TGTGCCAGCAGCCACGAGAATGACAATGAGCAGTTCTTC. The chain couples TRBV5-4 to TRBJ2-1; no firm D call. From germline, CDR1 is SGHNT and CDR2 YYREEE (reference sequence). V lost 4 bases and J lost 5, with 10 bases in between. The CDR3 is 13 amino acids.

This rearrangement joins TRBV5-5 to TRBJ1-6; D unresolved. The CDR3 spans 14 residues. Germline loops: CDR1 SGHKS, CDR2 YYEKEE (reference sequence). V shed 0 bases and J shed 8 bases, with 9 bases lying between them. CDR3 in DNA: TGTGCCAGCAGCTTGGGGACCGCAGATTCACCCCTCCACTTT. Encoded protein: CASSLGTADSPLHF. Full variable domain (outside the CDR3, taken from reference TRBV5-5 and TRBJ1-6): DAGVTQSPTHLIKTRGQQVTLRCSPISGHKSVSWYQQVLGQGPQFIFQYYEKEERGRGNFPDRFSARQFPNYSSELNVNALLLGDSALYLCASSLGTADSPLHFGNGTRLTVT.

The CDR3 DNA follows: TGTGCCAGCAGCTTGGGGATAGGGGGCACTGAAGCTTTCTTT. It codes for CASSLGIGGTEAFF. The V and J genes are TRBV11-2 and TRBJ1-1, with a weak D call TRBD1 (6 bases). This CDR3 contains 14 residues. The V gene's germline CDR1 is SGHAT and CDR2 FQNNGV. V lost 3 bases, J lost 4 bases, and 12 bases lay in between.

Only a few counts were recorded for this clone. The chain combines TRBV15 with TRBJ1-2; 8 bases line up with TRBD1. The CDR3 has 15 amino acids. Germline assignment: CDR1 LNHNV and CDR2 YYDKDF (reference sequence). Unmatched junction bases numbered 7, after V lost 1 base and J lost 6 bases. CDR3 protein: CATSRGTGGRNGYTF. The CDR3 coding sequence is TGTGCCACCAGCAGAGGAACAGGGGGAAGAAATGGCTACACCTTC.